This T cell receptor beta chain was captured by sequencing in a study of blood T cell repertoires in COVID-19. As for the study in general: Italy, Spain and the United States were the sources of the convalescent and acute COVID-19 samples. Nucleic acid was either cDNA or gDNA, and it came from T cells, B-cell-depleted T cells, or PBMCs.

V was shortened by 3 bases and J by 10 bases, with 8 bases between the two germline ends. From germline, CDR1 is SNHLY and CDR2 FYNNEI. The CDR3 extends over 11 amino acids. In the original workflow: Estimation of nucleated cell counts was performed using reference gene primer amplification. TCRdb's copy holds only in-frame clones and misses some; the assay was immunoSEQ multiplex PCR. V, J and clone size were drawn from that table, and D and trimming were deduced from the DNA. The table includes approximately 210,000 clones, roughly four fifths detected once. The receptor's source is a woman in her thirties or forties with acute or convalescent COVID-19. Sample: peripheral blood. V and J are TRBV2 and TRBJ2-3, with TRBD2 as a possible D gene (5 bases). The CDR3 nucleotides are TGTGCCAGCAGTGATCTAGCAGCGCAGTATTTT. The encoded protein is CASSDLAAQYF.